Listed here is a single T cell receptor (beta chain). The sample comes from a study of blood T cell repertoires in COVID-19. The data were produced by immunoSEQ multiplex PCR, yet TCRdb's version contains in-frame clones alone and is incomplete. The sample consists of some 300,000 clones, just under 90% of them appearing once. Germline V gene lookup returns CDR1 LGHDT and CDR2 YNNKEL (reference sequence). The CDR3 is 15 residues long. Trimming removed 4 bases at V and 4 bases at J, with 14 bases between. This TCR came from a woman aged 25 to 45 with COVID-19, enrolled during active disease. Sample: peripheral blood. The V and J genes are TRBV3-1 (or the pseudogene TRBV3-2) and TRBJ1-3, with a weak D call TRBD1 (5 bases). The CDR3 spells CASSPGERRGNTIYF. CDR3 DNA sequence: TGTGCCAGCAGCCCGGGGGAGAGAAGAGGAAACACCATATATTTT.